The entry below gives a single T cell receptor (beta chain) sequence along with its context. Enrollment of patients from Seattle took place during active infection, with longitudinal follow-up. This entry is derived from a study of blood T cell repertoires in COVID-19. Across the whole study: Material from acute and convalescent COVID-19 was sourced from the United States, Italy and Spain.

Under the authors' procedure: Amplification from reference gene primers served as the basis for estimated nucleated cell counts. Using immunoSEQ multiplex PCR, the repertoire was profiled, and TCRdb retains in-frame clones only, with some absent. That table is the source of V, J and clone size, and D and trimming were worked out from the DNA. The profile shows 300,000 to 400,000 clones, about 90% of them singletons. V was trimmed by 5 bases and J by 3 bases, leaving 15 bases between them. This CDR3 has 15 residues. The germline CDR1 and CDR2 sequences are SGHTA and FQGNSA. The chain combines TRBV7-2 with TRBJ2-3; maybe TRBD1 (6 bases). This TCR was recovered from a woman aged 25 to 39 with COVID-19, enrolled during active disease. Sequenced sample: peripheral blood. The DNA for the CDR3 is TGTGCCAGCAGCGTCTCCAGGGGTTGGACAGATACGCAGTATTTT. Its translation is CASSVSRGWTDTQYF.